These 23 T cell receptor beta chains were sequenced from one sample in a study of human T cells and chemical hapten exposure. Time point in this sample: patch test 1, 2 weeks after DPC sensitization. Treatment meaning: therapeutic diphenylcyclopropenone sensitization with weekly scalp DPC. TCRdb independently ran MiXCR on the RACE reads; one entry per CDR3 protein. The sample holds 100,000 or so distinct CDR3 sequences, 9.5% to 11% seen once. The sequences come from whole blood, collected in connection with sensitization to the hapten diphenylcyclopropenone (DPC). These receptors were collected from a woman in her 40s with alopecia areata. Some clones in this sample may be carry-over from other donors' samples.

This clonotype appeared a few times. The junction departs from germline at one end; a sequencing error may be responsible. The genes are TRBV7-9 and TRBJ2-1; D gene unclear. The V gene's germline CDR1 is SEHNR and CDR2 FQNEAQ (reference sequence). The CDR3 totals 15 residues. The CDR3 DNA reads TGTGCCAGCAGCTATGACCGGGCCTCCGACAATGAGCAGTTCTTC. Encoded protein: CASSYDRASDNEQFF.

This clonotype was picked up a small number of times. This chain joins TRBV3-1 and TRBJ1-1; D unclear. The germline V gene encodes CDR1 LGHDT and CDR2 YNNKEL (reference sequence). The CDR3 has 14 amino acids. V gave up 5 bases and J gave up 6 bases, with 16 bases separating them. The CDR3 is CASSSPARYPEAFF. CDR3 DNA sequence: TGTGCCAGCAGCTCTCCGGCCAGGTACCCTGAAGCTTTCTTT.

This clonotype occurred a few times. The chain has TRBV12-3 or TRBV12-4 and TRBJ2-5; no firm D call. The CDR3 length is 16 residues. V lost 11 bases, J lost 2 bases, and 24 bases lay in between. The CDR3 here is CASSAGLYSIQETQYF. The CDR3 bases are TGTGCCTCTTCGGCTGGATTATACTCAATACAAGAGACCCAGTACTTC.

In its sample, this clonotype was seen many times. The chain employs TRBV7-2 and TRBJ2-5; TRBD1 agrees at 7 bases. Germline CDR1 SGHTA, CDR2 FQGNSA. V lost 3 bases, J lost 4 bases, and 20 bases stayed unmatched. CDR3 length: 19 residues. CDR3 DNA: TGTGCCAGCAGCTTCGAGGGTTTAGGGGGCGGCAGGAGTAGAGAGACCCAGTACTTC. Residues: CASSFEGLGGGRSRETQYF.

This clonotype appeared many times. The J gene is TRBJ2-7, the V gene TRBV25-1, with a weak D call TRBD1 (6 bases). CDR1 is MGHDK and CDR2 is SYGVNS in the germline V gene. Trimming took off 5 bases at V and 2 bases at J, with 13 bases between the two ends. The CDR3 has 14 amino acids. CDR3 loop: CASSRIGTTYEQYF. CDR3 coding DNA: TGTGCCAGCAGTCGAATAGGGACAACCTACGAGCAGTACTTC.

The chain carries TRBV30 and TRBJ2-5; TRBD2 agrees at 13 bases. The CDR3 has 16 amino acids. J was trimmed by 2 bases and V by 1 base; bases with no gene match: 4. Germline values: CDR1 GTSNPN, CDR2 SVGIG (reference sequence). CDR3 protein: CAWSGTSGRGQETQYF. The DNA for the CDR3 is TGTGCCTGGAGTGGCACTAGCGGGAGGGGTCAAGAGACCCAGTACTTC.

This clonotype has at least ten counts. The rearrangement links TRBV6-5 to TRBJ1-3; D might be TRBD1 (5 bases). The CDR3 loop spans 15 amino acids. With 3 bases removed from V and 0 bases from J, the gap between germline ends came to 9 bases. The germline gives CDR1 MNHEY, CDR2 SVGAGI. Written as DNA, the CDR3 is TGTGCCAGCAGTTATCGTCAGGGCTCTGGAAACACCATATATTTT. Translated, it gives CASSYRQGSGNTIYF.

This clonotype was observed at least ten times. The gene calls are TRBV20-1 and TRBJ2-7; D gene unclear. The CDR3 spans 12 residues. V dropped 6 bases and J dropped 3 bases, with 12 bases sitting between them. Germline CDR1 is DFQATT and CDR2 is SNEGSKA (reference sequence). Here the CDR3 reads CSAPEGLYEQYF. For the CDR3, the DNA is TGCAGTGCGCCCGAAGGCCTCTACGAGCAGTACTTC.

This clonotype was detected ten times or more. The chain joins TRBV7-2 to TRBJ1-2, with a weak D call TRBD1 (6 bases). In germline, CDR1 is SGHTA, CDR2 FQGNSA. The CDR3 is 15 amino acids. V lost 6 bases and J 0 bases, leaving 14 bases between the germline ends. CDR3: CASSPGGGSNYGYTF. The DNA for the CDR3 is TGTGCCAGCAGTCCCGGGGGGGGCTCTAACTATGGCTACACCTTC.

Many counts were recorded for this clonotype. The chain employs TRBV13 and TRBJ2-7; 14 bases map to TRBD2. With V trimmed by 5 bases and J by 7 bases, 10 bases remained unmatched. CDR3 length: 16 amino acids. Per germline, CDR1 PRHDT and CDR2 FYEKMQ (reference sequence). This CDR3 is CASSPKGLAGGGEQYF. The DNA for the CDR3 is TGTGCCAGCAGCCCAAAAGGACTAGCGGGGGGCGGGGAGCAGTACTTC.

There are a few counts of this clonotype. This rearrangement joins TRBV20-1 to TRBJ2-7; 11 bases are a match to TRBD2. Germline V gene sequence: CDR1 DFQATT, CDR2 SNEGSKA (reference sequence). CDR3 length: 13 residues. Losses at the gene ends were 8 bases for V and 3 bases for J; bases not matched to a gene: 6. CDR3 in DNA: TGCAGTTGTAGAACTAGCGGGGGCTACGAGCAGTACTTC. The encoded protein is CSCRTSGGYEQYF.

This clonotype was picked up many times. The chain carries TRBV3-2 and TRBJ2-7. TRBV3-2 is reported as a pseudogene. This CDR3 has 15 amino acids. The DNA of the CDR3 is TGTGCCAGCAGCCAAGATCTCGGCGTATCCCACGAGCAGTACTTC. It yields the protein CASSQDLGVSHEQYF.

The chain uses TRBV6-5 and TRBJ2-3; TRBD2 matches at 12 bases. V was pared by 0 bases and J by 5 bases, with 9 bases of the junction left unmatched. This CDR3 spans 18 amino acids. CDR1 and CDR2 (germline): MNHEY, SVGAGI. CDR3 sequence reads: CASSYSISPLAGGDTQYF. Here the CDR3 DNA reads TGTGCCAGCAGTTACTCGATCAGTCCACTAGCGGGAGGAGATACGCAGTATTTT.

This clonotype occurred many times. The rearrangement uses TRBV7-9 and TRBJ1-6, with no clear D. Germline CDR1 is SEHNR and CDR2 is FQNEAQ (reference sequence). This CDR3 comprises 13 residues. The V end lost 4 bases, the J end lost 7 bases, and 8 bases lay between the germline ends. For the CDR3, the DNA is TGTGCCAGCAGCTCAGAGATAAATTCACCCCTCCACTTT. Protein product: CASSSEINSPLHF.

This clonotype was seen at least ten times. This chain uses TRBV18 with TRBJ2-5; a weak D match, TRBD2 (6 bases). V was clipped by 2 bases and J by 4 bases, with 17 bases between them. The CDR3 is 16 amino acids. Germline CDR1 KGHSH, CDR2 LQKENI. The CDR3 loop is CASSPNSTVAVETQYF. CDR3 bases: TGTGCCAGCTCACCAAACTCGACAGTAGCGGTAGAGACCCAGTACTTC. Filled out from reference TRBV18 and TRBJ2-5, the complete variable domain reads NAGVMQNPRHLVRRRGQEARLRCSPMKGHSHVYWYRQLPEEGLKFMVYLQKENIIDESGMPKERFSAEFPKEGPSILRIQQVVRGDSAAYFCASSPNSTVAVETQYFGPGTRLLVL.

Ten or more counts support this clonotype. The CDR3 loop reads CASSSIDRTYGYTF. Here the CDR3 DNA reads TGTGCCAGCAGTTCAATCGACAGGACCTATGGCTACACCTTC. The chain carries TRBV13 and TRBJ1-2; D might be TRBD1 (6 bases). Trimming cost V 6 bases and J 4 bases, with 15 bases left between them. Germline values: CDR1 PRHDT, CDR2 FYEKMQ (reference sequence). This CDR3 region has 14 residues. The whole variable domain, filled in from reference TRBV13 and TRBJ1-2, reads AAGVIQSPRHLIKEKRETATLKCYPIPRHDTVYWYQQGPGQDPQFLISFYEKMQSDKGSIPDRFSAQQFSDYHSELNMSSLELGDSALYFCASSSIDRTYGYTFGSGTRLTVV.

This clonotype showed up just a few times. The chain uses TRBV19 and TRBJ1-5; D is unresolved. Per germline, CDR1 LNHDA and CDR2 SQIVND (reference sequence). This CDR3 region has 14 residues. Trimming left V 3 bases short and J 4 bases short, with 10 bases between. This CDR3 reads CASSIRERNQPQHF. As DNA, the CDR3 is TGTGCCAGTAGTATTCGAGAACGGAATCAGCCCCAGCATTTT.

There are a few counts of this clonotype. The chain is built from TRBV12-3 or TRBV12-4 and TRBJ2-2; D might be TRBD2 (6 bases). Trimming removed 5 bases from V and 5 bases from J, with 9 bases in between. This CDR3 comprises 13 residues. CDR3 protein: CASSGGITGELFF. CDR3 sequence (DNA): TGTGCCAGCAGTGGAGGGATAACCGGGGAGCTGTTTTTT.

This rearrangement joins TRBV7-9 to TRBJ2-7; maybe TRBD1 (5 bases). Germline CDR1 and CDR2: SEHNR and FQNEAQ (reference sequence). This CDR3 has 12 amino acids. V lost 3 bases, J lost 6 bases, and 9 bases lay in between. The CDR3 here is CASSFETAEQYF. CDR3 coding DNA: TGTGCCAGCAGCTTCGAGACAGCCGAGCAGTACTTC.

At least ten counts were recorded for this clonotype. V and J are TRBV2 and TRBJ1-6; TRBD1 agrees at 9 bases. Germline loops: CDR1 SNHLY, CDR2 FYNNEI. This CDR3 spans 14 amino acids. Trimming at V came to 10 bases and at J to 10 bases, leaving 11 bases not matched to a gene. As DNA, the CDR3 is TGTGCCAACCGCGGACAGGGGACGGCGTCACCCCTCCACTTT. It is translated as CANRGQGTASPLHF.

A few counts support this clonotype. This chain uses TRBV5-6 with TRBJ2-7; 10 bases map to TRBD1. The CDR3 is 16 residues long. CDR1 and CDR2 from the germline V gene are SGHDT and YYEEEE. Trimming removed 5 bases from V and 5 bases from J; junction bases left unmatched: 13. CDR3 bases: TGTGCCAGCAGTCGAGCCGGGACAGGGGACATCCACGAGCAGTACTTC. This sequence encodes CASSRAGTGDIHEQYF.

This clonotype was seen many times. This chain joins TRBV20-1 and TRBJ1-6; 9 bases agree with TRBD1. This CDR3 is 13 amino acids long. V lost 5 bases to trimming and J lost 5 bases; unmatched junction nucleotides: 1. Germline lookup yields CDR1 DFQATT and CDR2 SNEGSKA (reference sequence). This CDR3 is CSAGQGNNSPLHF. Here the CDR3 DNA reads TGCAGTGCTGGACAGGGGAATAATTCACCCCTCCACTTT.

The chain recombines TRBV5-8 with TRBJ2-3; perhaps TRBD1 as D (6 bases). Deletions cut 4 bases from V and 2 bases from J, with 11 bases between. CDR3 length: 14 residues. Germline V gene lookup returns CDR1 SGHTS and CDR2 YDEGEE. Written as DNA, the CDR3 is TGTGCCAGCAGCCACCGGACAGCCACAGATACGCAGTATTTT. This codes for CASSHRTATDTQYF.